The 20 T cell receptor beta chains in this list originate from one sample, sequenced in a study of T cells after yellow fever vaccination. TCRdb itself ran the 5' RACE reads through MiXCR, one entry per CDR3 protein. Of hundreds of thousands of distinct CDR3 sequences listed, about 17% are singletons. Sequences were derived from PBMCs, sampled before the yellow fever booster vaccination. The receptors derive from a man younger than 35 who received the YFV17D yellow fever vaccine.

CDR3 in amino acids: CASSLSRWAGRNYGYTF. Here the CDR3 DNA reads TGTGCCAGCAGTTTATCGAGGTGGGCAGGGCGTAACTATGGCTACACCTTC. The V gene is TRBV27, the J gene TRBJ1-2; possibly TRBD1 for D (5 bases). The V end lost 0 bases, the J end lost 1 base, and 15 bases lay between the germline ends. This CDR3 has 17 amino acids. Germline CDR1 and CDR2: MNHEY and SMNVEV (reference sequence).

This clonotype came up a few times. The chain has TRBV6-6 and TRBJ1-1, with 7 bases that match TRBD1. The CDR3 sequence is 12 residues long. In germline, CDR1 is MNHNY, CDR2 SVGAGI (reference sequence). V lost 2 bases, J lost 8 bases, and 2 bases stayed unmatched. In DNA, the CDR3 is TGTGCCAGCAGTTACACACAGGGGGAAGCTTTCTTT. Translated, it gives CASSYTQGEAFF.

This clonotype was seen a few times. The chain couples TRBV12-3 or TRBV12-4 to TRBJ1-1; D unresolved. V gave up 1 base and J gave up 3 bases, with 9 bases separating them. The CDR3 is 14 amino acids. This CDR3 is CASSLGGRDTEAFF. In nucleotides, the CDR3 is TGTGCCAGCAGTTTAGGGGGAAGGGACACTGAAGCTTTCTTT.

The V gene is TRBV6-2 or TRBV6-3, the J gene TRBJ1-2; D gene ambiguous. Germline V gene lookup returns CDR1 MNHEY and CDR2 SVGEGT. With 2 bases removed from V and 4 bases from J, the gap between germline ends came to 14 bases. The CDR3 is 15 residues long. The DNA of the CDR3 is TGTGCCAGCAGTTACAACAATGCGGGAACCTATGGCTACACCTTC. This encodes CASSYNNAGTYGYTF.

This clonotype was picked up many times. The gene calls are TRBV14 and TRBJ2-2; D is perhaps TRBD1 or TRBD2 (5 bases each). Germline V gives CDR1 SGHDN, CDR2 FVKESK. CDR3 size: 18 residues. Trimming took off 2 bases at V and 1 base at J, with 17 bases between the two ends. The CDR3 bases are TGTGCCAGCAGCCAATGGGCCGGGGCCCTTCTGAACACCGGGGAGCTGTTTTTT. Its translation is CASSQWAGALLNTGELFF.

The genes are TRBV11-2 and TRBJ2-3, with D possibly called TRBD1 or TRBD2 (6 bases each). The germline V and J ends were trimmed by 5 bases and 3 bases, with 18 bases remaining between them. The germline CDR1 and CDR2 sequences are SGHAT and FQNNGV. The length of the CDR3 is 16 residues. In DNA form, the CDR3 reads TGTGCCAGCAGCCCACGCCTGGGGGGCAGGACAGATACGCAGTATTTT. Amino acid sequence: CASSPRLGGRTDTQYF.

This clonotype came up a few times. The chain links TRBV29-1 to TRBJ1-2; TRBD1 agrees at 7 bases. Per germline, CDR1 SQVTM and CDR2 ANQGSEA. The trim removed 6 bases at V and 0 bases at J, leaving 1 base unmatched. This CDR3 comprises 12 residues. The CDR3 nucleotides are TGCAGCGTCGACAGGGCTAACTATGGCTACACCTTC. Protein product: CSVDRANYGYTF.

V is TRBV7-8 and J is TRBJ1-1; D ambiguous. Germline V lookup: CDR1 SGHVS, CDR2 FQNEAQ. V lost 4 bases and J lost 1, with 13 bases in between. The CDR3 sequence is 15 residues long. The DNA of the CDR3 is TGTGCCAGCAGCTCAGGAGGTTTTGCGAACACTGAAGCTTTCTTT. Translating gives CASSSGGFANTEAFF. The whole variable domain, remainder taken from reference TRBV7-8 and TRBJ1-1, is GAGVSQSPRYKVAKRGQDVALRCDPISGHVSLFWYQQALGQGPEFLTYFQNEAQLDKSGLPSDRFFAERPEGSVSTLKIQRTQQEDSAVYLCASSSGGFANTEAFFGQGTRLTVV.

This clonotype was seen more than once but under ten times. The chain employs TRBV2 and TRBJ2-1; TRBD1 is a possible D gene (6 bases). Germline CDR1 reads SNHLY; CDR2 reads FYNNEI. The V and J ends lost 5 bases and 8 bases respectively, with 10 bases between them. This CDR3 contains 12 residues. CDR3 amino acids: CASSTQGDEQFF. DNA of the CDR3: TGTGCCAGCAGTACACAGGGCGATGAGCAGTTCTTC.

The table lists this clonotype with many counts. The V and J genes are TRBV29-1 and TRBJ1-6, with D maybe TRBD1 (6 bases). The CDR3 runs 13 residues. Germline lookup yields CDR1 SQVTM and CDR2 ANQGSEA. V was shortened by 6 bases and J by 10 bases, with 16 bases between the two germline ends. The CDR3 coding sequence is TGCAGCGTCTTGACACACAGGGACTCACCCCTCCACTTT. Protein product: CSVLTHRDSPLHF.

J is TRBJ2-5 and V is TRBV18; D call uncertain. Looked up from germline, CDR1 is KGHSH and CDR2 is LQKENI. The CDR3 sequence is 14 residues long. Trimming shortened V by 3 bases and J by 1 base, and 9 bases separated the two germline ends. DNA for the CDR3: TGTGCCAGCTCACCCCGGCAGACCCAAGAGACCCAGTACTTC. As protein: CASSPRQTQETQYF.

The table lists this clonotype with a few counts. The V and J genes are TRBV11-2 and TRBJ2-3, with TRBD2 identical over 8 bases. The V gene's germline CDR1 is SGHAT and CDR2 FQNNGV. The V and J ends lost 5 bases and 0 bases, in that order; junction bases with no gene match: 16. The CDR3 consists of 19 residues. The CDR3, as DNA: TGTGCCAGCAGCAAACATGGGCCGGGGGGGAGTTATAGCACAGATACGCAGTATTTT. It translates to CASSKHGPGGSYSTDTQYF.

J is TRBJ2-5 and V is TRBV7-9; TRBD2 is a possible D gene (6 bases). The CDR3 consists of 15 residues. V dropped 5 bases and J dropped 2 bases, with 15 bases sitting between them. CDR1 is SEHNR and CDR2 is FQNEAQ in the germline V gene (reference sequence). Here the CDR3 reads CASSSPGGAQETQYF. In nucleotides, the CDR3 is TGTGCCAGCAGCAGCCCGGGCGGGGCGCAAGAGACCCAGTACTTC.

This clonotype was observed a handful of times. V is TRBV28 and J is TRBJ2-1, with D unresolved. With 8 bases removed from V and 8 bases from J, the gap between germline ends came to 22 bases. Germline CDR1 MDHEN, CDR2 SYDVKM. The CDR3 consists of 15 residues. For the CDR3, the DNA is TGTGCCAGCTACCATGGGGTGGCAGGCCAGGATGAGCAGTTCTTC. It specifies CASYHGVAGQDEQFF.

In this sample, this clonotype turned up many times. The chain uses TRBV7-6 and TRBJ2-1, with 7 bases identical to TRBD1. J gave up 7 bases and V 5 bases, and 14 bases lay outside the gene matches. The germline gives CDR1 SGHVS, CDR2 FNYEAQ. The length of the CDR3 is 16 residues. The CDR3 reads CASSPSGQDRTNEQFF. In DNA, the CDR3 is TGTGCCAGCAGCCCTTCTGGACAGGACAGGACAAATGAGCAGTTCTTC.

This clonotype came up many times. CDR3 amino acids: CASSRSGKDYGYTF. CDR3 nucleotides: TGCGCCAGCAGCAGGTCAGGGAAGGACTATGGCTACACCTTC. The J gene is TRBJ1-2, the V gene TRBV5-1; D possibly corresponds to TRBD1 (5 bases). The CDR3 covers 14 residues. The V gene lost 4 bases and the J gene lost 3 bases, with 13 bases spanning the gap. Germline V gives CDR1 SGHRS, CDR2 YFSETQ.

This clonotype was seen more than once but under ten times. V is TRBV27 and J is TRBJ2-5, with 12 positions matching TRBD2. Germline CDR1 MNHEY, CDR2 SMNVEV (reference sequence). This CDR3 comprises 16 residues. After removal of 6 bases from V and 3 bases from J, the junction contained 8 bases not matched to a gene. The CDR3: CASRLTSGGEKETQYF. The CDR3 DNA follows: TGTGCCAGCAGACTGACTAGCGGGGGCGAAAAAGAGACCCAGTACTTC.

This clonotype was seen once. V gene TRBV25-1 combines with J gene TRBJ2-2; 11 nucleotides line up with TRBD1. Trimming at V came to 4 bases and at J to 5 bases, leaving 6 bases not matched to a gene. The CDR3 spans 16 residues. The germline gives CDR1 MGHDK, CDR2 SYGVNS. CDR3 bases: TGTGCCAGCAGTGTCACCGGGACAGGGGGTACCGGGGAGCTGTTTTTT. It translates to CASSVTGTGGTGELFF. The complete variable domain, with remaining parts taken from reference TRBV25-1 and TRBJ2-2, reads EADIYQTPRYLVIGTGKKITLECSQTMGHDKMYWYQQDPGMELHLIHYSYGVNSTEKGDLSSESTVSRIRTEHFPLTLESARPSHTSQYLCASSVTGTGGTGELFFGEGSRLTVL.

V usage is TRBV7-2 and J usage is TRBJ2-5; D not resolved. The CDR3 is made up of 16 amino acids. V was clipped by 3 bases and J by 1 base, with 15 bases between them. CDR1 SGHTA and CDR2 FQGNSA come from the germline V gene. CDR3 nucleotides: TGTGCCAGCAGCTTTGCTAAGCTGGAAGGCCAAGAGACCCAGTACTTC. This encodes CASSFAKLEGQETQYF.

The chain carries TRBV6-5 and TRBJ1-1; D may be TRBD1 (5 bases). The CDR3 contains 14 residues. With 8 bases removed from V and 1 base from J, the gap between germline ends came to 14 bases. CDR1 is MNHEY and CDR2 is SVGAGI in the germline V gene. CDR3: CASYPGPRNTEAFF. The CDR3 DNA follows: TGTGCCAGCTACCCGGGACCCCGGAACACTGAAGCTTTCTTT.